This TCR beta chain originates from a study of T cells in Graves' hyperthyroidism and ophthalmopathy. Study-wide points: Blood also contained most expanded thyroid clonotypes above 0.001. Ophthalmopathy, as predicted by the model, came a median about seven months after the prediction. Ophthalmopathy was told apart from stable hyperthyroidism by a 13 V-J model.

As concerns this clonotype: Its target is not known.

What was amplified from RNA transcripts were TCR beta CDR3 regions. The TCR CDR3 was amplified in a first-round RT-PCR using the HTBI primer set. TCRdb analysed the multiplex PCR reads with MiXCR anew, one entry per CDR3 protein. The sample has 650,000 to 800,000 distinct CDR3 sequences, about 45% seen once; the top ten hold about 7%. The J segment lost 1 base and the V segment lost 5 bases, leaving 10 bases of the junction unmatched. CDR1 SNHLY and CDR2 FYNNEI come from the germline V gene. The CDR3 runs to 18 residues. Sequenced: peripheral blood or thyroid tissue (not recorded which). The J gene is TRBJ2-6, the V gene TRBV2; 8 nucleotides match TRBD1. The TCR was taken from an adult man with Graves' disease, either hyperthyroidism or ophthalmopathy (not recorded which). The CDR3 coding sequence is TGTGCCAGCAGTTTAAGGCAGGGGGCGGGGTCTGGGGCCAACGTCCTGACTTTC. As protein: CASSLRQGAGSGANVLTF.